This is a list of T cell receptor beta chains from one sample in a study of T cells in Graves' hyperthyroidism and ophthalmopathy. TCRdb reanalysed the multiplex PCR reads using MiXCR and keeps one entry per CDR3 protein. Here the sample spans 650,000 to 750,000 distinct CDR3 sequences, around 15% being singletons. Sequencing was carried out using blood. The receptors were gathered from a woman younger than 30 with Graves' hyperthyroidism. CDR3s include the opening cysteine and the closing phenylalanine or tryptophan.

j_call	v_call	cdr3_aa
TRBJ2-7	TRBV7-9	CASSQGWMDEQYF
TRBJ2-3	TRBV11-2	CASRLRQGTTDTQYF
TRBJ2-7	TRBV6-5	CASSYSTGAVWEQYF
TRBJ1-3	TRBV18	CASSPGVNSGNTIYF
TRBJ2-7	TRBV30	CAWISKATGVVYEQYF
TRBJ2-1	TRBV29-1	CSVEGKTGRYNEQFF
TRBJ1-4	TRBV20-1	CSAVHREKLFF
TRBJ1-1	TRBV2	CAGGGRGNTEAFF
TRBJ1-3	TRBV11-2	CASSPSERDRGPSGNTIYF
TRBJ1-1	TRBV10-3	CAIGEDSLNTEAFF
TRBJ2-7	TRBV27	CASSPPPWDRGIYEQYF
TRBJ2-2	TRBV30	CAWRLAGGVGELFF
TRBJ2-1	TRBV30	CAWNSIWGNEQFF
TRBJ1-1	TRBV11-2	CASSLDRGREAFF
TRBJ1-1	TRBV27	CASSPGRAGANTEAFF
TRBJ2-7	TRBV7-8	CASSLRTSGSSYEQYF
TRBJ2-2	TRBV10-3	CAISLTSGGPTGELFF
TRBJ2-3	TRBV20-1	CSAPDTQYF
TRBJ2-7	TRBV20-1	CSARSGYEQYF
TRBJ1-5	TRBV30	CACQRGHQPQHF
TRBJ1-2	TRBV27	CASSLDRDRGGYTF
TRBJ2-1	TRBV3-1	CASSQPREGDYSNEQFF
TRBJ1-1	TRBV19	CASSAPGRRRTEAFF
TRBJ2-3	TRBV29-1	CSPVAASTDTQYF
TRBJ1-6	TRBV20-1	CSARGGIDHNSPLHF
TRBJ2-4	TRBV20-1	CSAYYGRAKNIQYF
TRBJ2-1	TRBV20-1	CSALLKNEQFF
TRBJ2-2	TRBV5-1	CASTSGNTGELFF
TRBJ1-6	TRBV20-1	CSALTGKEPVDLHF
TRBJ2-7	TRBV10-3	CASSYNWDGEQYF
TRBJ2-3	TRBV7-9	CASSTALAGGADTQYF
TRBJ1-6	TRBV6-1	CASSRSGVSDSPLHF
TRBJ2-2	TRBV7-3	CASSLRTGSAGELFF
TRBJ2-7	TRBV7-9	CASSTVSTGASSYEQYF
TRBJ2-2	TRBV25-1	CASSAPFGHLNTGELFF
TRBJ2-7	TRBV27	CASSPWAAPEQYF
TRBJ2-2	TRBV28	CASSLGLAGVAGELFF
TRBJ1-1	TRBV28	CASSLFGENTEAFF
TRBJ2-1	TRBV5-1	CASSPRTSESSYNEQFF
TRBJ2-7	TRBV6-5	CASSYSRSGSWGEQYF
TRBJ1-1	TRBV11-3	CASSLEVGTEAFF
TRBJ1-1	TRBV6-1	CASRFRHTNTEAFF
TRBJ1-4	TRBV30	CAWKGGGEEKLFF
TRBJ1-2	TRBV6-5	CASSYRQGSYGYTF
TRBJ2-1	TRBV7-3	CASSPHASGTYNEQFF
TRBJ2-3	TRBV20-1	CSARDYGRGSTDTQYF
TRBJ1-6	TRBV6-1	CASSSGGQVASPLHF
TRBJ2-3	TRBV20-1	CSAINYHTQYF
TRBJ2-1	TRBV14	CASSQDPGSQGASWNEQFF
TRBJ2-7	TRBV9	CASSPYPGTEYYEQYF
TRBJ1-2	TRBV30	CAWSRGGASYGYTF
TRBJ1-5	TRBV6-1	CASMPYSNQPQHF
TRBJ2-7	TRBV29-1	CSVGSGLQGDEQYF
TRBJ2-2	TRBV20-1	CSARRAGTNTGELFF
TRBJ1-5	TRBV4-1	CASSSTSWGQGDQPQHF
TRBJ2-3	TRBV12-3/TRBV12-4	CASSLGGRSTQYF